This T cell receptor (beta chain) was recorded in a study of early T cells in non-severe SARS-CoV-2 infection. Whole-study context: Sequencing input comprised bulk RNA from unsorted whole blood; chain pairing was not available. Study observations and caveats: Missing private and CD4 specificities, VDJdb matching favored anti-spike CD8 responses.

V was shortened by 5 bases and J by 4 bases, with 18 bases between the two germline ends. The CDR3 runs 15 residues. The V gene's germline CDR1 is MNHGY and CDR2 SAAAGT. Researchers attached unique molecular identifiers to individual cDNA molecules. Each CDR3 protein gets one entry after TCRdb re-called the 5' RACE reads with MiXCR. The sample yields around 77,000 distinct CDR3 sequences, 12% seen once. With respect to this clonotype: Its antigen is not identified.

This specimen consisted of whole blood, obtained at baseline. The clonotype comes from an adult who was a healthcare worker with PCR-confirmed SARS-CoV-2 infection or an uninfected control (not recorded which). The donor label of this sample is uncertain. V is TRBV6-8 and J is TRBJ2-7; a weak D match, TRBD2 (6 bases). The CDR3 protein is CASSPRRDPTYEQYF. The CDR3 region has the DNA TGTGCCAGCAGTCCCAGGCGGGACCCTACGTACGAGCAGTACTTC.